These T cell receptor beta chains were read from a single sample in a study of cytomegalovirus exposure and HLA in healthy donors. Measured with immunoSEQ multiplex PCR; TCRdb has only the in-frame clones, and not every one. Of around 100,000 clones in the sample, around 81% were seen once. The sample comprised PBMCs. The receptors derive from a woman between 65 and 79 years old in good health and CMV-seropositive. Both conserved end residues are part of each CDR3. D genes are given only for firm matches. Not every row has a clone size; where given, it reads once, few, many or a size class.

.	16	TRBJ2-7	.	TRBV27	CASSLALDRGFYEQYF	TGTGCCAGCAGTTTAGCCCTTGACCGGGGTTTTTACGAGCAGTACTTC
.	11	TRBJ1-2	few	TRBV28	CASSSGYGYTF	TGTGCCAGCAGTTCAGGCTATGGCTACACCTTC
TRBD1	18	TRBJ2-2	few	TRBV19	CASSIEGQGRPGTGELFF	TGTGCCAGTAGTATAGAGGGACAGGGGCGACCGGGCACCGGGGAGCTGTTTTTT
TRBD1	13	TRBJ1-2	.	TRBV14	CASSRLQGNGYTF	TGTGCCAGCAGTCGATTACAGGGGAATGGCTACACCTTC
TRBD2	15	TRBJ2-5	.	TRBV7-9	CASSRGTSSEETQYF	TGTGCCAGCAGCCGTGGGACTAGCTCTGAAGAGACCCAGTACTTC
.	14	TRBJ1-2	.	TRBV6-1	CASSEAGVNYGYTF	TGTGCCAGCAGTGAAGCCGGGGTCAACTATGGCTACACCTTC
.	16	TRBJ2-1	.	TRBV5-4	CASSLDTGSHYNEQFF	TGTGCCAGCAGCTTGGACACAGGGTCCCACTACAATGAGCAGTTCTTC
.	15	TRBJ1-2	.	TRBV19	CASSIDHPGIYGYTF	TGTGCCAGTAGTATAGATCATCCGGGAATCTATGGCTACACCTTC
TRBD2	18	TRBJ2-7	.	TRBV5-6	CASSLGPTSGYSAYEQYF	TGTGCCAGCAGCTTGGGACCGACTAGCGGGTACTCCGCCTACGAGCAGTACTTC
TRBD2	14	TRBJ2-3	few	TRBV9	CASTLGTSPDTQYF	TGTGCCAGCACCCTCGGGACTAGTCCCGATACGCAGTATTTT
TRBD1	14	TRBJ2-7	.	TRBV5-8	CASSFRPEPGQLDF	TGTGCCAGCAGTTTCCGTCCTGAACCGGGACAGCTCGACTTC
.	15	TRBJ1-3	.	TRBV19	CASSIARRSGNTIYF	TGTGCCAGTAGTATAGCTAGACGCTCTGGAAACACCATATATTTT
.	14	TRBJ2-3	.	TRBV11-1	CASRKAGSTDTQYF	TGTGCCAGCCGGAAGGCGGGGAGCACAGATACGCAGTATTTT
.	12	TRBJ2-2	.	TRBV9	CASSVVNGELFF	TGTGCCAGCAGCGTAGTTAACGGGGAGCTGTTTTTT
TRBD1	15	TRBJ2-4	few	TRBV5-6	CASSLDRTGGNIQYF	TGTGCCAGCAGCTTGGACCGGACAGGGGGAAACATTCAGTACTTC
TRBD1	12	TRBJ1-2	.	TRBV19	CASQGVNYGYTF	TGTGCCAGTCAGGGGGTAAACTATGGCTACACCTTC
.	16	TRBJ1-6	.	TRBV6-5	CASSYSTAGVDSPLHF	TGTGCCAGCAGTTACTCTACAGCCGGGGTAGATTCACCCCTCCACTTT
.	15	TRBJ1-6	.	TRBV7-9	CASSSPGQLNSPLHF	TGTGCCAGCAGCTCACCGGGACAACTTAATTCACCCCTCCACTTT
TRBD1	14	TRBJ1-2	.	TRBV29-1	CSVARDSTNYGYTF	TGCAGCGTAGCCCGGGACAGCACTAACTATGGCTACACCTTC
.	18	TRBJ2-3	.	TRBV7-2	CASSRYRTGTPSTDTQYF	TGTGCCAGCAGCCGATATAGAACCGGGACACCGAGTACAGATACGCAGTATTTT
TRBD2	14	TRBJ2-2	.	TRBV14	CASSQSGTAGELFF	TGTGCCAGCAGCCAAAGCGGGACGGCCGGGGAGCTGTTTTTT
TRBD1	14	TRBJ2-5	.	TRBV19	CASSITGVQETQYF	TGTGCCAGTAGTATCACAGGGGTCCAAGAGACCCAGTACTTC
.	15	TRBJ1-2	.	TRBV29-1	CSVVSSGRKFHGYTF	TGCAGCGTTGTCAGTAGCGGCAGGAAGTTCCATGGCTACACCTTC
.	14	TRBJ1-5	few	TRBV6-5	CASSYLGRNQPQHF	TGTGCCAGCAGTTACTTAGGGAGGAACCAGCCCCAGCATTTT
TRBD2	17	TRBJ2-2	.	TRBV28	CASRFQRPGGGTGELFF	TGTGCCAGCAGGTTTCAGAGACCGGGGGGAGGTACCGGGGAGCTGTTTTTT
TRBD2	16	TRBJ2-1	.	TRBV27	CASRDTTSGYYNEQFF	TGTGCCAGCAGAGACACGACTAGCGGGTATTACAATGAGCAGTTCTTC
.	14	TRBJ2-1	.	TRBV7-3	CASSLRGNHNEQFF	TGTGCCAGCAGCTTAAGAGGGAACCACAATGAGCAGTTCTTC
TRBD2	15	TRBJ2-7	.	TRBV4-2	CASSTLTSGSDEQYF	TGTGCCAGCAGCACCTTGACTAGCGGGAGCGACGAGCAGTACTTC
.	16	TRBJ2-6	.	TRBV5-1	CASSLGQLSGANVLTF	TGCGCCAGCAGCTTGGGACAGCTCTCTGGGGCCAACGTCCTGACTTTC
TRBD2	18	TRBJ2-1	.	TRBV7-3	CASSLLGGRAPGANEQFF	TGTGCCAGCAGCTTACTGGGCGGGAGGGCCCCTGGGGCCAATGAGCAGTTCTTC
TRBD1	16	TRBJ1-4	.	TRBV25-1	CASRIYYRGPNEKLFF	TGTGCCAGCAGGATATATTACAGGGGGCCTAATGAAAAACTGTTTTTT
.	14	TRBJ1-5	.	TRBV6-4	CASSPTGNTQPQHF	TGTGCCAGCAGCCCCACAGGGAACACACAGCCCCAGCATTTT
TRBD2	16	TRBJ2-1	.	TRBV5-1	CASSLDGSGRADEQFF	TGCGCCAGCAGCTTGGATGGTAGCGGGAGGGCCGATGAGCAGTTCTTC
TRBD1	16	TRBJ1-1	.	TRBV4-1	CASSQGLGTGANEAFF	TGCGCCAGCAGCCAAGGTTTAGGGACAGGGGCCAATGAAGCTTTCTTT
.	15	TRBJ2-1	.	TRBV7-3	CASSPLPVAYNEQFF	TGTGCCAGCAGCCCGCTCCCAGTTGCCTACAATGAGCAGTTCTTC
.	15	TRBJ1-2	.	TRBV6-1	CASSEGRGKGYGYTF	TGTGCCAGCAGTGAAGGGAGAGGAAAGGGGTATGGCTACACCTTC
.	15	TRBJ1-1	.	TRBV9	CASRKPSGVTAEAFF	TGTGCCAGCAGGAAACCCTCAGGGGTTACGGCTGAAGCTTTCTTT
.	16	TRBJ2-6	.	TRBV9	CASSVGAGSGANVLTF	TGTGCCAGCAGCGTGGGCGCAGGGTCTGGGGCCAACGTCCTGACTTTC
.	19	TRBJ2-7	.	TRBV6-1	CASSDGQVWGGQDSYEQYF	TGTGCCAGCAGTGACGGTCAGGTTTGGGGAGGACAGGACTCCTACGAGCAGTACTTC
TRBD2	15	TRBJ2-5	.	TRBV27	CASMLAGGPQETQYF	TGTGCCAGCATGTTAGCGGGAGGCCCCCAAGAGACCCAGTACTTC
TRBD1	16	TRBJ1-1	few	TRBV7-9	CASSPGQGVGNTEAFF	TGTGCCAGCAGCCCCGGACAGGGTGTTGGGAACACTGAAGCTTTCTTT
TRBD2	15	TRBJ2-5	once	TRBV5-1	CASSSSTSDQETQYF	TGCGCCAGCAGCTCCTCCACTAGCGACCAAGAGACCCAGTACTTC
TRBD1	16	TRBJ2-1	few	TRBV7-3	CASSLDRAFSYNEQFF	TGTGCCAGCAGTCTGGACAGGGCGTTCTCCTACAATGAGCAGTTCTTC
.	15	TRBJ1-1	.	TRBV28	CASTDLRAANTEAFF	TGTGCCAGCACCGACCTCAGGGCTGCGAACACTGAAGCTTTCTTT
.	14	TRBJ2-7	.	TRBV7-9	CASSPDRQSYEQYF	TGTGCCAGCAGTCCGGACAGACAAAGCTACGAGCAGTACTTC
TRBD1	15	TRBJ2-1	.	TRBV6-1	CASSDRDRGGGEQFF	TGTGCCAGCAGTGATCGGGACAGGGGAGGTGGTGAGCAGTTCTTC
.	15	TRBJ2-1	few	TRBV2	CASSETSGTGNEQFF	TGTGCCAGCAGTGAAACTAGCGGGACAGGGAATGAGCAGTTCTTC
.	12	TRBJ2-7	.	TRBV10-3	CAISEWQDEQYF	TGTGCCATCAGTGAGTGGCAGGACGAGCAGTACTTC
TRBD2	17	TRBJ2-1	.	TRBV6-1	CASSEVFGTSFYNEQFF	TGTGCCAGCAGTGAAGTCTTCGGGACTAGCTTCTACAATGAGCAGTTCTTC
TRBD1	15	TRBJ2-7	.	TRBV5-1	CASSLNPDRSYEQYF	TGCGCCAGCAGCCTAAACCCGGACAGGTCCTACGAGCAGTACTTC